This T cell receptor beta chain was identified in a study of identical twins. V gave up 5 bases and J gave up 4 bases; unmatched junction bases: 13. CDR1 is DFQATT, CDR2 SNEGSKA, per germline (reference sequence). The CDR3 is 15 amino acids. A universal primer site arose from template switching, and cDNA bore unique molecular identifiers. MiXCR was run by TCRdb on the 5' RACE reads, yielding one entry per CDR3 protein. The sample comprises 700,000 or so distinct CDR3 sequences, roughly 8% of which are singletons, and roughly 0.9% rests with the top ten. These same records also appear under a second study, on yellow fever vaccine responses in identical twins.

The sample taken for sequencing was PBMCs. This chain uses TRBV20-1 with TRBJ2-7; 8 nucleotides agree with TRBD2. This TCR came from a woman between 18 and 30 years old in good health. CDR3 bases: TGCAGTGCTTATACCCGCGGGGGGAGCGGGTACGAGCAGTACTTC. Translated: CSAYTRGGSGYEQYF.